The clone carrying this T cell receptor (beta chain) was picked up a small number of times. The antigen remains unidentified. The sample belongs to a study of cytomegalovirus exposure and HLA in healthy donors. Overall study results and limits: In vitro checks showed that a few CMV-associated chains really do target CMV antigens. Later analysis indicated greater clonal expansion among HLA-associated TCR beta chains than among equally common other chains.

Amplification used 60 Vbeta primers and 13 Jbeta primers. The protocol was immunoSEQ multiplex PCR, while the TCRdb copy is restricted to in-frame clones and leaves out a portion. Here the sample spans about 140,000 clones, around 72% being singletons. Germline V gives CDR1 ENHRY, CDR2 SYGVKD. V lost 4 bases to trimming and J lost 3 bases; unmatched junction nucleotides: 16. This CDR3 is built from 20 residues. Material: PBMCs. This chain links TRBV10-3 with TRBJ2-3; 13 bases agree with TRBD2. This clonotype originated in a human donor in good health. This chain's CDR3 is CAISGTGLAGARLGTDTQYF. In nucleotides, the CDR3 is TGTGCCATCAGTGGTACAGGACTAGCGGGAGCGCGACTTGGGACAGATACGCAGTATTTT.